This TCR beta chain stems from a study of cytomegalovirus exposure and HLA in healthy donors. Study as a whole: The 130 or so validation repertoires and the approximately 700 first-cohort repertoires shared a platform, a later analysis reported. The study's findings and limits: Most TCR sequences were rare, but some public TCRs occurred in many donors. TCR beta chains numbering some 160 were designated cytomegalovirus-associated. Through in vitro validation, three CMV-associated chains were shown to be specific for CMV antigens.

On this clone itself: Its specificity is not known.

CDR3 length: 14 residues. V lost 7 bases and J 0 bases, leaving 7 bases between the germline ends. The V gene's germline CDR1 is MDHEN and CDR2 SYDVKM. The method was immunoSEQ multiplex PCR; TCRdb's version includes in-frame clones alone and lacks a portion of them. The sample contains over 250,000 clones, 65% to 90% of which appear only once. V gene TRBV28 combines with J gene TRBJ1-6; no firm D call. The TCR comes from a young woman in good health and CMV-seronegative. The sequenced sample consisted of PBMCs. CDR3 nucleotides: TGTGCCAGCATCCGGAGCTCCTATAATTCACCCCTCCACTTT. Encoded protein: CASIRSSYNSPLHF.